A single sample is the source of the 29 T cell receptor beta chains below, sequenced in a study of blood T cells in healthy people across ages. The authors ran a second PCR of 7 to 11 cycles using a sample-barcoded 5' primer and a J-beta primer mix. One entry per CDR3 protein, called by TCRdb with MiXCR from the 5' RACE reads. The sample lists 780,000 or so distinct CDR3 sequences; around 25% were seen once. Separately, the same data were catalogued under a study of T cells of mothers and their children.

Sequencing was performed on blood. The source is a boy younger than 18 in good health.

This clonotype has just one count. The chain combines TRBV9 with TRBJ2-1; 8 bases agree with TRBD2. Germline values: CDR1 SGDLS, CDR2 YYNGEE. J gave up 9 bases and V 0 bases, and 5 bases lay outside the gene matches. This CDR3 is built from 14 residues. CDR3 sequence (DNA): TGTGCCAGCAGCGTAGCCAGCGGGAGCTTTGAGCAGTTCTTC. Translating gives CASSVASGSFEQFF.

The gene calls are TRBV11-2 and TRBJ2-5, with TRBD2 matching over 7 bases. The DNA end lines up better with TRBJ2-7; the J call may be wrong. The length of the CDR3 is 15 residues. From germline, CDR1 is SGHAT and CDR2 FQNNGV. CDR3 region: CASSLVGGSLHEQYF. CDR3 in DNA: TGTGCCAGCAGCTTAGTAGGCGGGAGCCTCCACGAGCAGTACTTC.

In nucleotides, the CDR3 is TGTGCCAGCAGTTTTTCCCCTAGCTCCGATACGCAGTATTTT. Translation: CASSFSPSSDTQYF. The chain has TRBV28 and TRBJ2-3; a possible D gene is TRBD2 (5 bases). Trimming left V 3 bases short and J 6 bases short, with 13 bases between. The CDR3 has 14 amino acids. Germline V gene lookup returns CDR1 MDHEN and CDR2 SYDVKM.

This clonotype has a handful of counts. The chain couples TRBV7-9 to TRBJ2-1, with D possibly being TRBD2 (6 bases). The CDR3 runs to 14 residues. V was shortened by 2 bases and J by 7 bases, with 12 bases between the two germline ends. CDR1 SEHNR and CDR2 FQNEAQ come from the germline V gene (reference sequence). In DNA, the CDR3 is TGTGCCAGCAGCTTACTTGAGGGAGGTAATGAGCAGTTCTTC. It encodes CASSLLEGGNEQFF.

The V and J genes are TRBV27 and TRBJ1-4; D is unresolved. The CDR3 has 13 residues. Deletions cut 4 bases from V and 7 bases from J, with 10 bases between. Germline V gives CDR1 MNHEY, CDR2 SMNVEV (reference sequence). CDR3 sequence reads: CASSSAGGEKLFF. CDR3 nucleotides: TGTGCCAGCAGTTCGGCGGGTGGTGAAAAACTGTTTTTT.

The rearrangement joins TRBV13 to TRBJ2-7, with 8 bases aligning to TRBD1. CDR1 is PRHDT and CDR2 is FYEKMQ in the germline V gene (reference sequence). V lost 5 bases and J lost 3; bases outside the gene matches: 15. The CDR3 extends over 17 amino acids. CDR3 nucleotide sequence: TGTGCCAGCAGCGGGACAGGCGACAAGCGGGCCATCTACGAGCAGTACTTC. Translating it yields CASSGTGDKRAIYEQYF.

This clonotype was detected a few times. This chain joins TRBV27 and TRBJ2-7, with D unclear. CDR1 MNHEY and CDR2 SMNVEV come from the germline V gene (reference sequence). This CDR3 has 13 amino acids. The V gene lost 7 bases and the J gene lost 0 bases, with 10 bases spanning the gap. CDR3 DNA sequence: TGTGCCAGCAAACTGACGGACTCCTACGAGCAGTACTTC. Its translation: CASKLTDSYEQYF.

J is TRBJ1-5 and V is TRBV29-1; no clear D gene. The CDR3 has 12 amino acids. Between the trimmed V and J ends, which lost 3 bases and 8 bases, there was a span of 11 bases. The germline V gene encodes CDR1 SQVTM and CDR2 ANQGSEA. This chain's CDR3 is CSVDKGTEPQHF. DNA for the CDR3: TGCAGCGTTGATAAGGGTACGGAGCCCCAGCATTTT.

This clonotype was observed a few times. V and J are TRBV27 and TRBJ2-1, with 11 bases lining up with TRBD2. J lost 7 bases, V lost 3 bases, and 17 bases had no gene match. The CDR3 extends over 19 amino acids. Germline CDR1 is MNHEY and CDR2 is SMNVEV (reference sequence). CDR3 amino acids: CASSFRTGWRGTSGNEQFF. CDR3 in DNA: TGTGCCAGCAGTTTCAGGACAGGGTGGCGCGGGACTAGCGGTAATGAGCAGTTCTTC.

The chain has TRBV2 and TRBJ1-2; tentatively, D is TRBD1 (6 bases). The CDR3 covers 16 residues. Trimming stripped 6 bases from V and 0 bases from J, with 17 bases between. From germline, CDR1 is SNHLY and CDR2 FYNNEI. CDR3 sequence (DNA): TGTGCCAGCAGGTCGCGTCTGGCAGGGGCTAACTATGGCTACACCTTC. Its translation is CASRSRLAGANYGYTF.

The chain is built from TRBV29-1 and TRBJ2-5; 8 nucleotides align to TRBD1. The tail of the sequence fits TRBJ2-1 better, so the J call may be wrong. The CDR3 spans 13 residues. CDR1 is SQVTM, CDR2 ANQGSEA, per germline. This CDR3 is CSVDRGRRNEQFF. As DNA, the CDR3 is TGCAGCGTTGACAGGGGGCGACGGAATGAGCAGTTCTTC.

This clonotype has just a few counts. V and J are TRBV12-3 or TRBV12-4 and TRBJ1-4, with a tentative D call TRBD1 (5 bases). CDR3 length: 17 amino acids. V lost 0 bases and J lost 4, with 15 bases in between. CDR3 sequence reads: CASSLARGRDVNEKLFF. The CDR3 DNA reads TGTGCCAGCAGTTTAGCGCGGGGCAGGGATGTTAATGAAAAACTGTTTTTT.

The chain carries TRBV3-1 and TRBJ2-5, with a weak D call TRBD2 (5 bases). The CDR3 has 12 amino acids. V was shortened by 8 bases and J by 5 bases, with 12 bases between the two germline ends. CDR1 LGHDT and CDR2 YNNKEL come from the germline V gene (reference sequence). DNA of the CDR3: TGTGCCAGCGAAGCGGCGGGTGAGACCCAGTACTTC. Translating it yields CASEAAGETQYF.

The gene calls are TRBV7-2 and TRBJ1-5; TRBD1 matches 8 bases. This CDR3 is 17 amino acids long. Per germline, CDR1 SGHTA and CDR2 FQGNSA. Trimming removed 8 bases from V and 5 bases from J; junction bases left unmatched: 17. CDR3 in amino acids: CASGPLVSQGADQPQHF. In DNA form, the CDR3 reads TGTGCCAGCGGCCCCCTAGTCAGTCAGGGGGCTGATCAGCCCCAGCATTTT.

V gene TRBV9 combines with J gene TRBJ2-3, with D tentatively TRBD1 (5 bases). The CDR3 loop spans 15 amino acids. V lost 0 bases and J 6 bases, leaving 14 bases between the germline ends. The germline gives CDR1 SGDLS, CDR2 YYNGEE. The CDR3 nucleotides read TGTGCCAGCAGCGTAGATGGCAGGGTGTGGGATACGCAGTATTTT. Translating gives CASSVDGRVWDTQYF.

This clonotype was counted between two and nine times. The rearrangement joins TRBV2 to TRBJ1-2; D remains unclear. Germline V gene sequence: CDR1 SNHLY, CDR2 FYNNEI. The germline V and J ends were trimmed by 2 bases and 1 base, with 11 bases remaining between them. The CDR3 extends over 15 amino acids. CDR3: CASSEKVRNNYGYTF. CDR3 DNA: TGTGCCAGCAGTGAAAAAGTGAGAAATAACTATGGCTACACCTTC.

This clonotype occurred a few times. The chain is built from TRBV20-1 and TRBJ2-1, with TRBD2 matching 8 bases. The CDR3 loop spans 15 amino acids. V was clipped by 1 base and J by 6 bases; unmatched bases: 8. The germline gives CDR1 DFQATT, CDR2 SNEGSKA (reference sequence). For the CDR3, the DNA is TGCAGTGCTAGAGTTCAGCGGGAGTTCATCAATGAGCAGTTCTTC. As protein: CSARVQREFINEQFF.

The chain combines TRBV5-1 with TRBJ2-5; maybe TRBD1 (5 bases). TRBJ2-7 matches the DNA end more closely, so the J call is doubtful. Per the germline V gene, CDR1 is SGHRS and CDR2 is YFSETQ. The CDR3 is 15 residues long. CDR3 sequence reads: CASSLWYDRAYEQYF. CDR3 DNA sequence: TGCGCCAGCAGCCTGTGGTATGACAGAGCCTACGAGCAGTACTTC.

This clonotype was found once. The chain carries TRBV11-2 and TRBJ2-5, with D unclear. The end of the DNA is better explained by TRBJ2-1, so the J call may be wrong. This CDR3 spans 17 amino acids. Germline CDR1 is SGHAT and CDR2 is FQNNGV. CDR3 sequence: CASSLLGGPSSYNEQFF. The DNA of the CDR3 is TGTGCCAGCTCTCTATTGGGCGGACCAAGCAGCTACAATGAGCAGTTCTTC.

This chain's CDR3 is CVLREAFF. In DNA, the CDR3 is TGTGTCCTGAGAGAAGCTTTCTTT. The rearrangement links TRBV6-1 to TRBJ1-1; D unresolved. This CDR3 region has 8 residues. Germline values: CDR1 MNHNS, CDR2 SASEGT.

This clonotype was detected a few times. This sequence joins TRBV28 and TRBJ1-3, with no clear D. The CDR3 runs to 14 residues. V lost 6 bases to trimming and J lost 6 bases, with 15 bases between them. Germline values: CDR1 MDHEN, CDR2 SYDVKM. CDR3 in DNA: TGTGCCAGCAGCTCCCCGGGAGGGATAAACACCATATATTTT. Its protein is CASSSPGGINTIYF.

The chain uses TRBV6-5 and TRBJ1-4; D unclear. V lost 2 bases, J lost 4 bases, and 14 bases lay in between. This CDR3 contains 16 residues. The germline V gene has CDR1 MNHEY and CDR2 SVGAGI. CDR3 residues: CASSYQDRVGNEKLFF. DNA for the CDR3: TGTGCCAGCAGTTACCAGGACCGTGTTGGTAATGAAAAACTGTTTTTT.

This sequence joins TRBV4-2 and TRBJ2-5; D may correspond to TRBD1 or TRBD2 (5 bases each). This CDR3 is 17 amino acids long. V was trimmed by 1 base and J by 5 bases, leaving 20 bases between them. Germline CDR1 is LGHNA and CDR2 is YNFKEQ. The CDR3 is CASSQGAGQGSKETQYF. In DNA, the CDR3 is TGTGCCAGCAGCCAAGGGGCGGGTCAGGGAAGTAAGGAGACCCAGTACTTC.

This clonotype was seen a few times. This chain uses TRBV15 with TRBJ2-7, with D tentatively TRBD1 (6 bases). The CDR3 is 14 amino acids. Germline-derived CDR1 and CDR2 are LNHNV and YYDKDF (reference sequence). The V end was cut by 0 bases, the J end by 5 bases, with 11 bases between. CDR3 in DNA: TGTGCCACCAGCAGAGAGACAGGTCGGGACGAGCAGTACTTC. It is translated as CATSRETGRDEQYF.

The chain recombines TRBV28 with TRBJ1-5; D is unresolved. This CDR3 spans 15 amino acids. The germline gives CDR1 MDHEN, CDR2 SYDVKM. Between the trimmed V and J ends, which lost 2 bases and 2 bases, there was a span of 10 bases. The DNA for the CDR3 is TGTGCCAGCAGTTTACCCCCAGAGGGCAATCAGCCCCAGCATTTT. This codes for CASSLPPEGNQPQHF.

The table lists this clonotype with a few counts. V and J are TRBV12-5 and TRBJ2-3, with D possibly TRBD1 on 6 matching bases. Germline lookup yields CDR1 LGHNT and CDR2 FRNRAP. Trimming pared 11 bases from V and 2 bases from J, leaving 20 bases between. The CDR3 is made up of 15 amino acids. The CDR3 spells CAGALQGGPTDTQYF. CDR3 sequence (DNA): TGTGCTGGTGCCCTACAGGGCGGGCCCACAGATACGCAGTATTTT.

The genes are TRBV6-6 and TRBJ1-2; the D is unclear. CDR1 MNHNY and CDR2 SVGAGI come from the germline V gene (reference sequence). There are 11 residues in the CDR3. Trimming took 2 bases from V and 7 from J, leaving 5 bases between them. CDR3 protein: CASSYGGGYTF. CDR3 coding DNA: TGTGCCAGCAGTTACGGCGGTGGCTACACCTTC.

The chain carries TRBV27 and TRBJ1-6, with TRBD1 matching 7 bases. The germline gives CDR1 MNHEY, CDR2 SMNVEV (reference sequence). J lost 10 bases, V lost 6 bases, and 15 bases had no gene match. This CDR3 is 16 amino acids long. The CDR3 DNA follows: TGTGCCAGCAGACAGGCTATTGGACAGGTGGAATCACCCCTCCACTTT. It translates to CASRQAIGQVESPLHF.

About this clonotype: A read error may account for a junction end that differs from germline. Here the CDR3 reads CAGSFTSSSYNEQFF. CDR3 DNA sequence: TGCGCCGGCAGCTTTACTAGTTCTTCCTACAATGAGCAGTTCTTC. The chain has TRBV5-1 and TRBJ2-1; TRBD2 might be the D (5 bases). The CDR3 has 15 amino acids. Germline V gives CDR1 SGHRS, CDR2 YFSETQ.